A selection of T cell receptor beta chains follows, all from one sample in a study of T cell repertoires in cytomegalovirus infection. Their specific antigens are unknown. TCRdb reprocessed the reads with MiXCR, giving one entry per CDR3 protein. The sample contains roughly 80,000 distinct CDR3 sequences, roughly a quarter of which appear only once. The sequenced sample was CD8+ T cells from cultured PBMCs, obtained from culture after CMV antigen stimulation. These TCRs come from a human donor in good health (CMV status not recorded). Some clones in this sample may be carry-over from other donors' samples. Each CDR3 is given with its conserved first and last residue. The order of the fields is J gene, D gene, clone size, V gene, CDR3 DNA, CDR3 protein. A D gene is named only where the DNA matches it firmly. Some rows have no size entry. The others give once, few or many, or a class for an expanded clone.

j_gene: TRBJ2-3
d_gene: NA
abundance: few
v_gene: TRBV11-2
CDR3nt: TGTGCCAGCAGCTCATTGACAGCTGGCACAGATACGCAGTATTTT
CDR3aa: CASSSLTAGTDTQYF

j_gene: TRBJ2-5
d_gene: TRBD2
abundance: few
v_gene: TRBV2
CDR3nt: TGTGCCAGCTCCCGGACTAGCGGGAGAAAAGAGACCCAGTACTTC
CDR3aa: CASSRTSGRKETQYF

j_gene: TRBJ2-1
d_gene: TRBD2
abundance: many
v_gene: TRBV6-4
CDR3nt: TGTGCCAGCAGTGAAGGGACTAGCGGCCAGAATGAGCAGTTCTTC
CDR3aa: CASSEGTSGQNEQFF

j_gene: TRBJ2-7
d_gene: NA
abundance: NA
v_gene: TRBV7-9
CDR3nt: TGTGCCCTCAATCCCCACAGGGAGGGATCATACGAGCAGTACTTC
CDR3aa: CALNPHREGSYEQYF

j_gene: TRBJ2-7
d_gene: NA
abundance: many
v_gene: TRBV7-6
CDR3nt: TGTGCCAGCAGCTCTACGGCTCCCTACGAGCAGTACTTC
CDR3aa: CASSSTAPYEQYF

j_gene: TRBJ2-5
d_gene: TRBD2
abundance: NA
v_gene: TRBV12-3/TRBV12-4
CDR3nt: TGTGCCAGCAGAAAAGGACTAGACTACCAAGAGACCCAGTACTTC
CDR3aa: CASRKGLDYQETQYF

j_gene: TRBJ2-2
d_gene: TRBD1
abundance: few
v_gene: TRBV30
CDR3nt: TGTGCCGGTACAGGGGGCAGCGCGAACACCGGGGAGCTGTTTTTT
CDR3aa: CAGTGGSANTGELFF

j_gene: TRBJ2-1
d_gene: TRBD2
abundance: NA
v_gene: TRBV5-1
CDR3nt: TGCGCCAGCAGCTTCCTGGCTAGCGGGAGTGGTGGGCAGTTCTTC
CDR3aa: CASSFLASGSGGQFF

j_gene: TRBJ2-3
d_gene: NA
abundance: many
v_gene: TRBV9
CDR3nt: TGCGCCTCTAGCTCTCCCTTACTGGGCACAGATACGCAGTATTTT
CDR3aa: CASSSPLLGTDTQYF

j_gene: TRBJ2-3
d_gene: TRBD2
abundance: many
v_gene: TRBV19
CDR3nt: TGTGCCAGTCCCCAGCGGGGAGGATCAGATACGCAGTATTTT
CDR3aa: CASPQRGGSDTQYF

j_gene: TRBJ1-5
d_gene: TRBD1
abundance: many
v_gene: TRBV11-2
CDR3nt: TGTGCCAGCAGCTTAACAATTGGGGACAGGGGCAATCAGCCCCAGCATTTT
CDR3aa: CASSLTIGDRGNQPQHF

j_gene: TRBJ2-3
d_gene: NA
abundance: NA
v_gene: TRBV27
CDR3nt: TGTGCCAGCAGTTTAGGGGGGGGCCGAACAGATACGCAGTATTTT
CDR3aa: CASSLGGGRTDTQYF

j_gene: TRBJ2-2
d_gene: TRBD2
abundance: few
v_gene: TRBV12-3/TRBV12-4
CDR3nt: TGTGCCAGCAGTTATAGCGGGAAGGTCGGGGAGCTGTTTTTT
CDR3aa: CASSYSGKVGELFF

j_gene: TRBJ2-7
d_gene: NA
abundance: many
v_gene: TRBV11-2
CDR3nt: TGTGCCAGCAGCTTAGCAGCAGCCCCCTACGAGCAGTACTTC
CDR3aa: CASSLAAAPYEQYF

j_gene: TRBJ1-4
d_gene: NA
abundance: few
v_gene: TRBV5-1
CDR3nt: TGCGCCAGCAGCTTGGAAGTCGGGCAGGGCGAAAAACTGTTTTTT
CDR3aa: CASSLEVGQGEKLFF

j_gene: TRBJ2-1
d_gene: TRBD2
abundance: NA
v_gene: TRBV10-3
CDR3nt: TGTGCCATCAGTGAGTCTTGGGCTAGCGGTTCCTACAATGAGCAGTTCTTC
CDR3aa: CAISESWASGSYNEQFF

j_gene: TRBJ2-5
d_gene: NA
abundance: medium-sized
v_gene: TRBV7-2
CDR3nt: TGTGCCAGCAGCCCTACCTACCGGGAGCAAGAGACCCAGTACTTC
CDR3aa: CASSPTYREQETQYF

j_gene: TRBJ2-5
d_gene: NA
abundance: few
v_gene: TRBV27
CDR3nt: TGTGCCAGCAGTTTATCGGGGGGACGGGAGACCCAGTACTTC
CDR3aa: CASSLSGGRETQYF

j_gene: TRBJ2-7
d_gene: TRBD2
abundance: few
v_gene: TRBV7-6
CDR3nt: TGTGCCAGCAGCTTCGGGGGGGGAGAGCAGTACTTC
CDR3aa: CASSFGGGEQYF

j_gene: TRBJ1-2
d_gene: TRBD1
abundance: few
v_gene: TRBV5-4
CDR3nt: TGTGCCAGCAGCCGTCGAAAAACAGGGGGCGACAACTATGGCTACACCTTC
CDR3aa: CASSRRKTGGDNYGYTF

j_gene: TRBJ2-1
d_gene: TRBD2
abundance: NA
v_gene: TRBV4-3
CDR3nt: TGCGCCAGCAGCCAAGATATTGAGCGGGAGGGCCAGAATGAGCAGTTCTTC
CDR3aa: CASSQDIEREGQNEQFF